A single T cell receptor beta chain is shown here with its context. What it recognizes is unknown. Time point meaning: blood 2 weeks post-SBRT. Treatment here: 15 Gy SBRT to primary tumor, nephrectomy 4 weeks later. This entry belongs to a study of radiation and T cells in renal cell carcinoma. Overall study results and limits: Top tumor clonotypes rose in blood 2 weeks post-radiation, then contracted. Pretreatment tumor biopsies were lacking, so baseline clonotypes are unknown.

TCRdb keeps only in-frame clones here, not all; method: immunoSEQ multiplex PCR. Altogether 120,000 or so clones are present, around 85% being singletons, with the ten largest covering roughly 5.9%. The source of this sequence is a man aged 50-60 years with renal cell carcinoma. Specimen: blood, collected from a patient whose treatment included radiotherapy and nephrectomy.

The CDR3 nucleotides read TGTGCCATCAGTGATCCGGGACAGGGCGAAAAACTGTTTTTT. This gives the protein CAISDPGQGEKLFF. The gene calls are TRBV10-3 and TRBJ1-4; the match to TRBD1 covers 9 bases. The V segment lost 3 bases and the J segment 8 bases; nucleotides outside the gene matches: 4. The CDR3 has 14 amino acids. Germline V gene lookup returns CDR1 ENHRY and CDR2 SYGVKD.